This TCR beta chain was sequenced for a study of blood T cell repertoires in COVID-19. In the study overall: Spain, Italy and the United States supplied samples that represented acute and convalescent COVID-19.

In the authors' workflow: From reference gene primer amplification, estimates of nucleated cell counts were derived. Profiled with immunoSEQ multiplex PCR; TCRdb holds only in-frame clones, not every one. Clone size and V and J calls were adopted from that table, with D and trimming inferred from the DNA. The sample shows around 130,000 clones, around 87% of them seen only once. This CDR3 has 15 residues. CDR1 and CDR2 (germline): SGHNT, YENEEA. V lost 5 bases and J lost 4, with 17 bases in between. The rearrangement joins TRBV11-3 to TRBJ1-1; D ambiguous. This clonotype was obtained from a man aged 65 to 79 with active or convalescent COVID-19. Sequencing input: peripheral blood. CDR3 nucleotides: TGTGCCAGCAGCCCTACTCGTCTCTATTCCACTGAAGCTTTCTTT. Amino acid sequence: CASSPTRLYSTEAFF.